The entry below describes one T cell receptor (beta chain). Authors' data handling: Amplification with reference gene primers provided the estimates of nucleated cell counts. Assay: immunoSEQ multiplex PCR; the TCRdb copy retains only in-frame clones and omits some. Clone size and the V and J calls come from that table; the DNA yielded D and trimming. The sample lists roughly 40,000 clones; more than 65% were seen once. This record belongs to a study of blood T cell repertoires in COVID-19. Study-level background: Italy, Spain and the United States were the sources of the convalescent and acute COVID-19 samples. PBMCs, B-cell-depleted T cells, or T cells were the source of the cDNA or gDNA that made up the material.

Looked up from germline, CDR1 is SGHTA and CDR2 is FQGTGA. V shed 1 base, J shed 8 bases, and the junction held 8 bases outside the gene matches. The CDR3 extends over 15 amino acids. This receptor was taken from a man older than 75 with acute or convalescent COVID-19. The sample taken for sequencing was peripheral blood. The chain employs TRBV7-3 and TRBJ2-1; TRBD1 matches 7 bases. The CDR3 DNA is TGTGCCAGCAGCTTAAACAGGGGAAGGTTCGATGAGCAGTTCTTC. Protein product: CASSLNRGRFDEQFF.